This TCR beta chain was found in a study of cytomegalovirus exposure and HLA in healthy donors. The J segment lost 5 bases and the V segment lost 1 base, leaving 1 base of the junction unmatched. The CDR3 sequence is 14 residues long. In germline, CDR1 is SEHNR, CDR2 FQNEAQ (reference sequence). PCR used 60 Vbeta primers and 13 Jbeta primers. Original analysis: Among the unique TCR beta chains that a later analysis counted, about 84 million in all, 10 million to 13 million were shared. The table came from immunoSEQ multiplex PCR; TCRdb's copy has only in-frame clones and leaves some out. V and J calls and clone size come straight from that table; D and trimming were deduced from the DNA. Of approximately 220,000 clones listed, approximately 80% are singletons. Points from the study as a whole: In most subjects, TCR beta sequences reportedly gave accurate predictions of HLA-A and HLA-B alleles. Using a false discovery rate of 0.05, a later analysis showed that 15,000 to 20,000 TCR beta sequences were associated with HLA alleles. Reports showed the classifier diagnosing cytomegalovirus status with high specificity and sensitivity.

Comment on this clone: Its target is not known.

The TCR sequence derives from a boy aged 2 to 10 in good health and CMV-seronegative. Sequences were obtained from PBMCs. J is TRBJ2-3 and V is TRBV7-9, with TRBD2 matching over 9 bases. The CDR3 sequence: CASSLEAGGDTQYF. DNA for the CDR3: TGTGCCAGCAGCTTAGAAGCGGGAGGAGATACGCAGTATTTT. Full variable domain (rest looked up from reference TRBV7-9 and TRBJ2-3): DTGVSQNPRHKITKRGQNVTFRCDPISEHNRLYWYRQTLGQGPEFLTYFQNEAQLEKSRLLSDRFSAERPKGSFSTLEIQRTEQGDSAMYLCASSLEAGGDTQYFGPGTRLTVL.